This T cell receptor (beta chain) was sequenced in a study of blood T cell repertoires in COVID-19 (dated by TCRdb to 2018 to 2021). For context, the study as a whole: Samples from collaborators originated in the United States, Italy and Spain and spanned both the acute and convalescent phases of COVID-19. The material from the prospective study consisted of cDNA or gDNA derived from T cells, B-cell-depleted T cells, or PBMCs. Subjects who had been exposed to COVID-19, were actively infected with it, or had recovered from it provided the deeply sampled blood TCRbeta repertoires that made up the dataset. A freely available public database, intended as a resource for researchers studying the immune response to SARS-CoV-2, is where the repertoires were released. Samples were obtained from the ongoing ImmuneRACE study (first 160 participants) and from about 1,300 subjects provided by 6 global collaborators. The sample metadata nearly always contained a de-identified subject ID, COVID-19 status, age in years and sex. Where available, HLA class I and class II types were taken from metadata supplied by the sample provider and were not determined by assay-based typing.

Each collaborating institution followed its own protocols to collect whole blood in K2EDTA tubes. Collaborator samples were shipped for TCRbeta analysis as frozen whole blood, isolated PBMCs, or DNA extracted from either sample type. As regards this clone: No cognate antigen has been identified for it. No clone much larger than this one lies a single base away; base qualities are absent.

TCRbeta CDR3 regions were amplified from genomic DNA using the immunoSEQ Assay, a bias-controlled multiplex PCR. The study's processing was this. Within the assay, amplification of reference gene primers was used to estimate how many nucleated cells each sample contained. To quantify the absolute abundance of each unique TCRbeta CDR3 rearrangement, sequence reads were collapsed and filtered. For each sample, productive Simpson clonality was calculated by taking the square root of Simpson's diversity index across productive rearrangements. TCRdb limited this immuneACCESS table to in-frame rearrangements with V and J called. A share of clones is missing; checked studies link under half to unresolved V genes, and the rest is unexplained. V, J and clone size were drawn from that table, and D and trimming were deduced from the DNA. The sample table shows 180,000 or so clones, and about 88% are seen once. Of the sample, 0.99% is held by the ten largest clones.

Based on the germline V gene, the CDR1 and CDR2 sequences are SNHLY and FYNNEI. The CDR3 measures 13 amino acids from cysteine to phenylalanine. Of all the DNA, just the CDR3 is kept, 39 bases in frame from base 1. V is cut by 7 bases and J by 8 bases, and the space between the germline ends is 17 bases. General conclusions and limits of the study: How much clinical and demographic metadata was included differed by source and by participant, and the metadata was provided uncurated.

The sample consisted of peripheral blood. The source is a man aged 18 to 29 with acute or convalescent COVID-19. The chain links TRBV2 with TRBJ1-2; possibly the D gene is TRBD1, per 5 matching bases. CDR3 reads: CASTIKGIRGYTF. The DNA reads as follows: TGTGCCAGCACCATCAAGGGGATAAGGGGCTACACCTTC.